This TCR beta chain was observed in a study of tumor-infiltrating lymphocytes in primary liver carcinoma. About the study: Staging of the tumors gave T1-T3 N0M0, with widths of roughly 4.2 to 11 cm. Samples yielded about 3.65 to 7.5 million productive TCRbeta reads, similar across tissue types.

Points from the study as a whole: Only about 7.5-24% of top clones appeared in all five tumor regions.

On this clonotype itself: The antigen remains unidentified. One end of the junction does not line up with germline, which may come from a read error.

Making TCR beta cDNA involved around 500 ng total RNA and a constant-region primer. Libraries covering TCR beta were generated through three nested multiplex PCR rounds (using a slightly modified ARM-PCR). The two initial PCR rounds, approximately 10 cycles each, used TRBV1-TRBV30 forward and C-beta reverse primers. TCRdb used MiXCR to reprocess the multiplex PCR reads, holding one entry per CDR3 protein. The sample includes over 35,000 distinct CDR3 sequences, 73% seen only once; the top ten take under 20%. Scientists recovered RNA and DNA together from around 20-30 mg of unsorted bulk tissue. There were over 85% viable tumor cells in every single sample of tumor. This CDR3 is built from 16 residues. CDR1 is LNHDA and CDR2 is SQIVND in the germline V gene (reference sequence).

V is TRBV19 and J is TRBJ1-5; 7 nucleotides agree with TRBD1. The specimen was liver tumor tissue from sampling region 2. Subset meaning: tumor region T2, inferior pole. The source of this sequence is a man aged 35-49 years with primary liver carcinoma and hepatitis B virus infection. CDR3 DNA: TGTGCCAGTAGTCCCAGGACAGGCGTGAGCAATCAGCCCCACCATTTT. This gives the protein CASSPRTGVSNQPHHF. Based on the CDR3 plus reference TRBV19 and TRBJ1-5, the full variable domain is DGGITQSPKYLFRKEGQNVTLSCEQNLNHDAMYWYRQDPGQGLRLIYYSQIVNDFQKGDIAEGYSVSREKKESFPLTVTSAQKNPTAFYLCASSPRTGVSNQPHHFGDGTRLSIL.